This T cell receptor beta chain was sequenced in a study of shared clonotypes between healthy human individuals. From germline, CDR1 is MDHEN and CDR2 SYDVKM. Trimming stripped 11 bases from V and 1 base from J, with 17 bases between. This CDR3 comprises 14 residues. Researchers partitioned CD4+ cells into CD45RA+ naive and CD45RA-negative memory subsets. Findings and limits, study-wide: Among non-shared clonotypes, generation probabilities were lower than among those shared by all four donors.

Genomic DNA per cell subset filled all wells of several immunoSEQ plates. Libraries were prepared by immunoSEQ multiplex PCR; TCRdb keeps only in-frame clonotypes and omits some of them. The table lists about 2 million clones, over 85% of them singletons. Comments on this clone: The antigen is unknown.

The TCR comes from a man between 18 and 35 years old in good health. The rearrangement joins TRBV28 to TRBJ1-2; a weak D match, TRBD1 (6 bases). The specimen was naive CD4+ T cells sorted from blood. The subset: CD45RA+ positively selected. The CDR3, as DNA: TGTGCCGCAGCCGGGGGCTTTATTAACTATGGCTACACCTTC. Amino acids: CAAAGGFINYGYTF.